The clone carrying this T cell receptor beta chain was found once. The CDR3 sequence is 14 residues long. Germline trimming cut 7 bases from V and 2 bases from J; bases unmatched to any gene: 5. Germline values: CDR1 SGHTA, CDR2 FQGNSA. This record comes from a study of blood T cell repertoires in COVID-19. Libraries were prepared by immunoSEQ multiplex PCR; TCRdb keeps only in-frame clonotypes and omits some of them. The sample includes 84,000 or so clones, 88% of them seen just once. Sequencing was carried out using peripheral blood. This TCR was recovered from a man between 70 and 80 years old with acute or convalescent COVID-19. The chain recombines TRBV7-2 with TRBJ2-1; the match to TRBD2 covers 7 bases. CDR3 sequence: CASITGGTYNEQFF. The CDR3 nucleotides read TGTGCCAGCATCACGGGAGGCACCTACAATGAGCAGTTCTTC. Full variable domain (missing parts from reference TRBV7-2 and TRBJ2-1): GAGVSQSPSNKVTEKGKDVELRCDPISGHTALYWYRQSLGQGLEFLIYFQGNSAPDKSGLPSDRFSAERTGGSVSTLTIQRTQQEDSAVYLCASITGGTYNEQFFGPGTRLTVL.